A single TCR beta chain is shown here with its context. Antigen: not known. This entry belongs to a study of shared clonotypes between healthy human individuals. Whole-study findings and limits: Only blood was sampled; tissue repertoires likely differ. Rarefaction gave evidence that sorted-subset sequencing remained incomplete despite large depth.

Each replicate PCR on the sorted subsets used roughly 190 ng DNA (roughly 27,000 T cell genomes). The protocol was immunoSEQ multiplex PCR, while the TCRdb copy is restricted to in-frame clones and leaves out a portion. Of around 2.5 million clones listed, over 85% are singletons. The CDR3 consists of 14 residues. V was pared by 6 bases and J by 3 bases, with 6 bases of the junction left unmatched. The germline V gene has CDR1 MDHEN and CDR2 SYDVKM. CD4+ cells yielded CD45RA+ naive and CD45RA-negative memory subsets. The chain joins TRBV28 to TRBJ2-7; 9 bases line up with TRBD1. The specimen sequenced was naive CD4+ T cells from PBMCs. Subset given: CD45RA+ positively selected. The receptor's source is a man in his late teens or twenties in good health. Some clones in this sample may be carry-over from other donors' samples. The CDR3 region is CASSRQGGGYEQYF. CDR3 coding DNA: TGTGCCAGCAGCCGACAGGGGGGGGGCTACGAGCAGTACTTC.